Shown below are 19 T cell receptor beta chains from a single sample sequenced in a study of cytomegalovirus exposure and HLA in healthy donors. With 60 Vbeta and 13 Jbeta primers, the PCR was carried out. Data came from immunoSEQ multiplex PCR; TCRdb stores just in-frame clones and leaves some out. The sample lists 100,000 to 150,000 clones, approximately 81% occurring once. Sequencing input: PBMCs. The receptors shown here come from a male donor in good health and CMV-seronegative.

This rearrangement joins TRBV11-1 to TRBJ2-1, with TRBD1 identical over 7 bases. The CDR3 length is 14 residues. V was pared by 5 bases and J by 5 bases, with 6 bases of the junction left unmatched. Germline assignment: CDR1 SGHAT and CDR2 FQDESV (reference sequence). Written as DNA, the CDR3 is TGTGCCAGCAGCGGCCGGGACAGCGACAATGAGCAGTTCTTC. Its protein is CASSGRDSDNEQFF. The full variable domain, rest sourced from reference TRBV11-1 and TRBJ2-1, is EAEVAQSPRYKITEKSQAVAFWCDPISGHATLYWYRQILGQGPELLVQFQDESVVDDSQLPKDRFSAERLKGVDSTLKIQPAELGDSAMYLCASSGRDSDNEQFFGPGTRLTVL.

J is TRBJ2-7 and V is TRBV18; 9 positions agree with TRBD1. CDR1 is KGHSH, CDR2 LQKENI, per germline. CDR3 size: 18 residues. V shed 2 bases and J 2 bases; nucleotides not matched to a gene: 13. Here the CDR3 DNA reads TGTGCCAGCTCACCATTCCCAAGCAGCGGGACAGGGACCTACGAGCAGTACTTC. The encoded protein is CASSPFPSSGTGTYEQYF.

The chain combines TRBV6-1 with TRBJ2-5, with a possible D match to TRBD2 (7 bases). Per the germline V gene, CDR1 is MNHNS and CDR2 is SASEGT. The CDR3 is 14 amino acids. V was trimmed by 3 bases and J by 5 bases, leaving 13 bases between them. CDR3 nucleotides: TGTGCCAGCAGTGAGGGGGGGGCCAGGGAGACCCAGTACTTC. It codes for CASSEGGARETQYF.

This clone was seen only a few times. The rearrangement joins TRBV5-1 to TRBJ2-7; 11 nucleotides match TRBD1. Trimming at V came to 4 bases and at J to 7 bases, leaving 7 bases not matched to a gene. The CDR3 extends over 14 amino acids. The V gene's germline CDR1 is SGHRS and CDR2 YFSETQ. CDR3 in DNA: TGCGCCAGCAGCGCGGGGACAGGGGGAAAAGAGCAGTACTTC. Translating it yields CASSAGTGGKEQYF. The variable domain in full, completed from reference TRBV5-1 and TRBJ2-7, reads KAGVTQTPRYLIKTRGQQVTLSCSPISGHRSVSWYQQTPGQGLQFLFEYFSETQRNKGNFPGRFSGRQFSNSRSEMNVSTLELGDSALYLCASSAGTGGKEQYFGPGTRLTVT.

This clone turned up a few times. The chain links TRBV19 to TRBJ1-1, with 8 bases fitting TRBD1. Germline V gene sequence: CDR1 LNHDA, CDR2 SQIVND (reference sequence). J gave up 1 base and V 8 bases, and 9 bases lay outside the gene matches. There are 15 residues in the CDR3. CDR3 nucleotides: TGTGCCAGTGGAGAAACCGGGACAGGGAACACTGAAGCTTTCTTT. This encodes CASGETGTGNTEAFF.

The V and J genes are TRBV28 and TRBJ2-2, with D possibly matching TRBD2 (5 bases). The length of the CDR3 is 13 residues. The V gene's germline CDR1 is MDHEN and CDR2 SYDVKM. Deletions cut 3 bases from V and 8 bases from J, with 10 bases between. CDR3 loop: CASSLKRAGELFF. The DNA of the CDR3 is TGTGCCAGCAGTTTGAAGAGGGCTGGGGAGCTGTTTTTT.

The chain recombines TRBV7-8 with TRBJ2-1; 10 bases fit TRBD2. This CDR3 spans 15 amino acids. V was clipped by 5 bases and J by 10 bases; unmatched bases: 11. CDR1 is SGHVS and CDR2 is FQNEAQ in the germline V gene. The CDR3 sequence is CASSKPGLAIGEQFF. CDR3 bases: TGTGCCAGCAGCAAACCGGGACTAGCGATCGGAGAGCAGTTCTTC.

Worth noting for this clone: The same CDR3 arises from other DNA sequences in this sample as well. Here the CDR3 reads CASSLGGGNYGYTF. The CDR3 bases are TGTGCCAGCAGCTTAGGAGGGGGTAACTATGGCTACACCTTC. The chain is built from TRBV7-8 and TRBJ1-2, with a weak D call TRBD1 (6 bases). CDR1 and CDR2 from the germline V gene are SGHVS and FQNEAQ. With 1 base removed from V and 1 base from J, the gap between germline ends came to 7 bases. This CDR3 region has 14 residues.

The chain couples TRBV5-1 to TRBJ1-5, with 7 positions matching TRBD1. Germline CDR1 and CDR2: SGHRS and YFSETQ. The CDR3 covers 13 residues. The junction had 3 bases not matched to a gene; V was cut back by 2 bases and J by 7 bases. CDR3 nucleotides: TGCGCCAGCAGCTTTGACAGGGACCAGCCCCAGCATTTT. It is translated as CASSFDRDQPQHF.

The rearrangement links TRBV16 to TRBJ1-2, with D perhaps matching TRBD1 (5 bases). Between the trimmed V and J ends, which lost 0 bases and 8 bases, there was a span of 10 bases. Germline lookup yields CDR1 KGHSY and CDR2 FQNENV. The CDR3 contains 13 residues. The CDR3 coding sequence is TGTGCCAGCAGCCAATCATCAGGGCAAGGCTACACCTTC. This sequence encodes CASSQSSGQGYTF. Together with reference TRBV16 and TRBJ1-2, the CDR3 gives the full variable domain: GEEVAQTPKHLVRGEGQKAKLYCAPIKGHSYVFWYQQVLKNEFKFLISFQNENVFDETGMPKERFSAKCLPNSPCSLEIQATKLEDSAVYFCASSQSSGQGYTFGSGTRLTVV.

V is TRBV9 and J is TRBJ2-7; D call uncertain. The CDR3 consists of 15 residues. V was pared by 0 bases and J by 2 bases, with 12 bases between. CDR1 SGDLS and CDR2 YYNGEE come from the germline V gene. CDR3 region: CASSVDDGAPYEQYF. DNA for the CDR3: TGTGCCAGCAGCGTAGATGATGGAGCTCCCTACGAGCAGTACTTC. The variable domain in full, completed from reference TRBV9 and TRBJ2-7, reads DSGVTQTPKHLITATGQRVTLRCSPRSGDLSVYWYQQSLDQGLQFLIQYYNGEERAKGNILERFSAQQFPDLHSELNLSSLELGDSALYFCASSVDDGAPYEQYFGPGTRLTVT.

The chain combines TRBV4-1 with TRBJ2-2, with D perhaps matching TRBD1 (5 bases). Germline V lookup: CDR1 MGHRA, CDR2 YSYEKL. The CDR3 is 15 residues long. The germline V and J ends were trimmed by 1 base and 6 bases, with 12 bases remaining between them. CDR3 DNA sequence: TGCGCCAGCAGCCAAGGGACAAGGGGTGCCGGGGAGCTGTTTTTT. Translating gives CASSQGTRGAGELFF.

This chain connects TRBV9 to TRBJ2-3, with D tentatively TRBD1 (6 bases). Trimming shortened V by 2 bases and J by 0 bases, and 10 bases separated the two germline ends. Per the germline V gene, CDR1 is SGDLS and CDR2 is YYNGEE. CDR3 length: 15 residues. The CDR3 region is CASSVVGASTDTQYF. CDR3 bases: TGTGCCAGCAGCGTCGTGGGGGCTAGCACAGATACGCAGTATTTT.

This clone was seen once. The chain joins TRBV30 to TRBJ1-6; TRBD1 agrees at 9 bases. The CDR3 is made up of 14 amino acids. The ends lost 5 bases at V and 9 bases at J; junction bases unmatched: 8. Germline V gene lookup returns CDR1 GTSNPN and CDR2 SVGIG (reference sequence). As DNA, the CDR3 is TGTGCCTGGGACAGGGGGGATTCAAGTTCACCCCTCCACTTT. Translating gives CAWDRGDSSSPLHF.

The chain recombines TRBV5-1 with TRBJ2-3; 7 nucleotides agree with TRBD2. The length of the CDR3 is 15 residues. The V segment lost 0 bases and the J segment 4 bases; nucleotides outside the gene matches: 5. Germline CDR1 is SGHRS and CDR2 is YFSETQ. The CDR3 spells CASSLVGGSADTQYF. As DNA, the CDR3 is TGCGCCAGCAGCTTGGTGGGGGGGAGTGCAGATACGCAGTATTTT.

This clone has only a few counts. V usage is TRBV19 and J usage is TRBJ2-7, with D maybe TRBD2 (7 bases). V was trimmed by 5 bases and J by 4 bases, leaving 18 bases between them. The CDR3 consists of 15 residues. Germline assignment: CDR1 LNHDA and CDR2 SQIVND (reference sequence). CDR3 in DNA: TGTGCCAGTAGTGCCGGGGGCGGGAGCAGGTACGAGCAGTACTTC. It translates to CASSAGGGSRYEQYF.

CDR3 loop: CASSDERGAPNEQFF. CDR3 bases: TGTGCCAGCAGTGACGAAAGGGGCGCCCCGAATGAGCAGTTCTTC. The chain links TRBV28 to TRBJ2-1, with TRBD1 as a possible D gene (5 bases). The CDR3 consists of 15 residues. V dropped 5 bases and J dropped 7 bases, with 18 bases sitting between them. Germline V gene lookup returns CDR1 MDHEN and CDR2 SYDVKM.

This sequence joins TRBV7-6 and TRBJ2-3; 7 bases fit TRBD2. V was pared by 2 bases and J by 2 bases, with 16 bases of the junction left unmatched. The CDR3 is made up of 19 amino acids. Germline loops: CDR1 SGHVS, CDR2 FNYEAQ. CDR3 region: CASSLPDWGSREPTDTQYF. The CDR3 nucleotides are TGTGCCAGCAGCTTACCCGACTGGGGATCGCGGGAGCCCACAGATACGCAGTATTTT.

This clone was seen only a few times. V gene TRBV5-4 combines with J gene TRBJ2-1; 8 bases line up with TRBD2. V gave up 4 bases and J gave up 4 bases; unmatched junction bases: 7. The CDR3 sequence is 15 residues long. Germline loops: CDR1 SGHNT, CDR2 YYREEE (reference sequence). The CDR3 sequence: CASSRSSGVYNEQFF. Written as DNA, the CDR3 is TGTGCCAGCAGCCGGAGTAGCGGGGTATACAATGAGCAGTTCTTC.